These T cell receptor beta chains were read from a single sample in a study of blood T cells in healthy people across ages. TCRdb reanalysed the 5' RACE reads using MiXCR and keeps one entry per CDR3 protein. The sample consists of roughly 680,000 distinct CDR3 sequences, around half of them appearing once. The sequencing sample was made of blood. All receptors come from an older woman in good health. The CDR3 runs from the conserved cysteine through the conserved F or W. Fields, in order: V gene, D gene, clone size, J gene, CDR3 DNA, CDR3 protein. D genes are given only for firm matches. Size is stated for part of the rows, as once, few or many counts, or as a class when the clone is expanded.

TRBV4-3	TRBD2	.	TRBJ2-5	TGCGCCAGCAGCCAAGGCCCCTCGGGACTAGTGGAGCAGTACTTC	CASSQGPSGLVEQYF
TRBV6-5	TRBD1	.	TRBJ2-1	TGTGCCAGCAAACCGGGACAGGGGGCTTACAATGAGCAGTTCTTC	CASKPGQGAYNEQFF
TRBV10-3	.	.	TRBJ1-4	TGTGCCATCAGTGACGGGGGGGGCCGTGAAAAACTGTTTTTT	CAISDGGGREKLFF
TRBV29-1	.	few	TRBJ1-4	TGCAGCGGGTTGGCGTCTGGTGGGGAAAAACTGTTTTTT	CSGLASGGEKLFF
TRBV29-1	.	.	TRBJ2-3	TGCAGCGTTGAAGACAGCCTTGGCACAGATACGCAGTATTTT	CSVEDSLGTDTQYF
TRBV20-1	.	.	TRBJ2-7	TGCAGTGCTAGAGATCTAGGGAGTAATCGAAATGAGCAGTACTTC	CSARDLGSNRNEQYF
TRBV3-1	TRBD2	.	TRBJ2-5	TGTGCCAGCAGGGGTAGCGGGAGAGGTGAGCAGTACTTC	CASRGSGRGEQYF
TRBV12-3/TRBV12-4	.	few	TRBJ2-7	TGTGCCAGCAGTCAAGGACAGTTTCACTACTACGAGCAGTACTTC	CASSQGQFHYYEQYF
TRBV7-2	.	.	TRBJ2-1	TGTGCGGAGGGGGGATCCTACAATGAGCAGTTCTTC	CAEGGSYNEQFF
TRBV12-3/TRBV12-4	.	once	TRBJ2-5	TGTGCCAGCAGTTTGTGGCGGGGTGGGGCGAAGGATACCCAGTACTTC	CASSLWRGGAKDTQYF
TRBV4-2	TRBD2	.	TRBJ2-7	TGTGCCTGCAGCCAAGATTTGTCTAGCGGCCTCTCCTACGAGCAGTACTTC	CACSQDLSSGLSYEQYF
TRBV20-1	.	few	TRBJ2-7	TGCAGTGCACAGAAGACTAGACGGGCCGCCTACGAGCAGTACTTC	CSAQKTRRAAYEQYF
TRBV20-1	TRBD2	.	TRBJ2-3	TGCAGTGAGTTAGCGGGAGGCACAGATACGCAGTATTTT	CSELAGGTDTQYF
TRBV12-3/TRBV12-4	.	.	TRBJ2-7	TGTGCCTGCAGTTTAAGGCCGAGCTACGAGCAGTACTTC	CACSLRPSYEQYF
TRBV28	TRBD1	few	TRBJ2-7	TGTGCCAGCAGTCCTTATGGGGGGACAGGGGTATCCTACGAGCAGTACTTC	CASSPYGGTGVSYEQYF
TRBV15	.	few	TRBJ2-4	TGTGCCACCAGCAGAGCGGGGCAGGGAAACATTCAGTACTTC	CATSRAGQGNIQYF
TRBV4-2	.	.	TRBJ2-7	TGTGCCAGCAGCCAAATCCAGGGGGCGGGAGACAATGAGCAGTACTTC	CASSQIQGAGDNEQYF
TRBV20-1	.	few	TRBJ2-1	TGCAGTCTGGACCCGGGGCGAAATGAGCAGTTCTTC	CSLDPGRNEQFF
TRBV29-1	TRBD1	few	TRBJ2-1	TGCAGCGTCCGGACAGGGGGTACCTACAATGAGCAGTTCTTC	CSVRTGGTYNEQFF
TRBV12-3/TRBV12-4	TRBD2	.	TRBJ2-7	TGTGCCAGCAGTTTTTATGGCGGGAGGGCCCGCGAGCAGTACTTC	CASSFYGGRAREQYF
TRBV14	TRBD1	.	TRBJ1-2	TGTGCCAGCAGCAAACAGGGGAGAGGAGCCTATGGCTACACCTTC	CASSKQGRGAYGYTF
TRBV15	.	few	TRBJ1-2	TGTGCCACCAGCAGAGACACAGGGAGCTATGGCTACACCTTC	CATSRDTGSYGYTF
TRBV4-3	.	.	TRBJ2-5	TGCGCCAGCAGCCAAGGTCGAAAAGAGACCCAGTACTTC	CASSQGRKETQYF
TRBV20-1	.	.	TRBJ1-6	TGCAGTGTTAAGGAGACAGTTAATTCACCCCTCCACTTT	CSVKETVNSPLHF
TRBV18	.	few	TRBJ1-1	TGTGCCAGCTCACCACCTCAGGGGCCCCGGGCTTTCTTT	CASSPPQGPRAFF
TRBV3-1	.	.	TRBJ1-2	TGTGCCAGCAGCCAACCGCAGAGAGGCTACACCTTC	CASSQPQRGYTF
TRBV5-1	.	.	TRBJ2-7	TGCGCCAGCAGCCTGGCCGGGACTCCCAGTGTGACCAGCTCCTACAATGAGCAGTACTTC	CASSLAGTPSVTSSYNEQYF
TRBV5-6	.	.	TRBJ1-2	TGTGCCAGCAGCTTGGCTAAGTCAGCCTATGGCTACACCTTC	CASSLAKSAYGYTF
TRBV7-2	TRBD1	.	TRBJ2-1	TGTGCCAGCAGCTACCGGGACAGGGACCTAAATGAGCAGTTCTTC	CASSYRDRDLNEQFF
TRBV4-3	.	.	TRBJ1-1	TGCGCCAGCAGCCAAGATAGCGGCAGGGGCCGGGAGGCTTTCTTT	CASSQDSGRGREAFF
TRBV14	.	.	TRBJ2-4	TGTGCCAGCAGCCATGCCGGGACGGAACAGCAGTACTTC	CASSHAGTEQQYF
TRBV20-1	TRBD1	.	TRBJ1-2	TGCAGTGCGAATCCCCCTCCGGGACAGGGGGCGTCTAACTATGGCTACACCTTC	CSANPPPGQGASNYGYTF
TRBV10-3	TRBD2	few	TRBJ2-3	TGTGCCATCAGTGGGGGGACTAGCGGCACAGATACGCAGTATTTT	CAISGGTSGTDTQYF
TRBV30	TRBD1	few	TRBJ1-1	TGTGCCTGGAGACTGACAGGGGTGGGCACTGAAGCTTTCTTT	CAWRLTGVGTEAFF
TRBV5-4	.	.	TRBJ2-7	TGTGCCAGCAGCAGGGCCCTAGCGATCTCCTACAATGAGCAGTACTTC	CASSRALAISYNEQYF
TRBV4-2	.	.	TRBJ1-1	TGTGCCAGCAGCCAAGACCCTAGGGTGGCGAACACTGAAGCTTTCTTT	CASSQDPRVANTEAFF
TRBV29-1	.	.	TRBJ2-3	TGCAGCGTGTCCACTAGATTGGCCACAGATACGCAGTATTTT	CSVSTRLATDTQYF
TRBV5-1	.	.	TRBJ2-1	TGCGCCAGCAGTCTCCCGGAGGCCTACAATGAGCAGTTCTTC	CASSLPEAYNEQFF
TRBV28	TRBD1	.	TRBJ2-1	TGTGCCAGCAGTACCCCAGGACAGGGATCGGGGAATGAGCAGTTCTTC	CASSTPGQGSGNEQFF
TRBV20-1	TRBD1	.	TRBJ1-5	TGCAGTGCTAGAGATGGGGGAAGACAGGGGAGCAATCAGCCCCAGCATTTT	CSARDGGRQGSNQPQHF
TRBV3-1	.	many	TRBJ2-7	TGTGCCAGCAGCCAAGCCTACGAGCAGTACTTC	CASSQAYEQYF
TRBV20-1	TRBD2	.	TRBJ2-1	TGCAGTGCTAGAGGCCCAGCGGGAGTGGGGAATGAGCAGTTCTTC	CSARGPAGVGNEQFF
TRBV7-2	TRBD2	.	TRBJ2-1	TGTGCCAGCAGCGCGGCTAGCGGGAGCTACAATGAGCGGTTCTTC	CASSAASGSYNERFF
TRBV7-2	.	.	TRBJ2-3	TGTGCCAGCAGCCCGCGACGGTACACAGATACGCAGTATTTT	CASSPRRYTDTQYF